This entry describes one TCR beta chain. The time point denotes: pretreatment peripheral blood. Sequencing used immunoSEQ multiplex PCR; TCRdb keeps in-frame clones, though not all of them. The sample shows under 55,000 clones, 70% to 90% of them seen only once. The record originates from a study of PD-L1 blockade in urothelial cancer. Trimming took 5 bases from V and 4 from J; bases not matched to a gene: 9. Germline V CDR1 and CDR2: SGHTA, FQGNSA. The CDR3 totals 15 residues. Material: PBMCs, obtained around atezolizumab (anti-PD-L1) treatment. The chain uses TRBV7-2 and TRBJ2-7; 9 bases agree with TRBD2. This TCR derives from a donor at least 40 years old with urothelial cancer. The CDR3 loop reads CASSTRGREGYEQYF. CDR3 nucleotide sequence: TGTGCCAGCAGCACAAGGGGGCGGGAGGGTTACGAGCAGTACTTC. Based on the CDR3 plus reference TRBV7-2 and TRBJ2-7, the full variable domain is GAGVSQSPSNKVTEKGKDVELRCDPISGHTALYWYRQSLGQGLEFLIYFQGNSAPDKSGLPSDRFSAERTGGSVSTLTIQRTQQEDSAVYLCASSTRGREGYEQYFGPGTRLTVT.